The T cell receptor beta chain described here comes from a study of cytomegalovirus exposure and HLA in healthy donors. Regarding this clone: Its specificity is not known.

Study-level findings and limits: Later findings reportedly placed an Asian-associated ancestry cluster below the 666-donor mean for N-insertions.

With 60 Vbeta and 13 Jbeta primers, the PCR was carried out. The assay was immunoSEQ multiplex PCR, and TCRdb's table has in-frame clones only and misses some. The sample totals about 120,000 clones; its top ten clones hold 6.8%. CDR1 and CDR2 from the germline V gene are MDHEN and SYDVKM. This CDR3 comprises 14 residues. Trimming removed 3 bases from V and 2 bases from J, with 11 bases in between. The rearrangement links TRBV28 to TRBJ2-7, with D possibly being TRBD1 (6 bases). The clonotype comes from a man aged 40-50 years in good health and CMV-seropositive. The sample consisted of PBMCs. The chain's CDR3 is CASSLVDRAYEQYF. The CDR3, as DNA: TGTGCCAGCAGTTTGGTGGACAGAGCCTACGAGCAGTACTTC.